This T cell receptor (beta chain) was sequenced during a study of neoadjuvant anti-PD-1 for oral cavity cancer. Looking at the study overall: Patients without progression got a fourth dose around day 43. Study-wide findings and caveats: Higher pretreatment Treg/Th17 ratios tracked higher pretreatment blood clonality.

The time point: after neoadjuvant nivolumab, at surgical resection. Stage II-IVA oral cavity squamous cell carcinoma was new and untreated by systemic or radiation therapy. With respect to this clone: The target antigen is unknown.

The protocol was immunoSEQ multiplex PCR, while the TCRdb copy is restricted to in-frame clones and leaves out a portion. The repertoire includes about 8,400 clones, roughly 70% of them detected once, and 2.5% to 3.5% sits in the top ten. V lost 0 bases and J lost 3, with 6 bases in between. Germline lookup yields CDR1 KGHSH and CDR2 LQKENI. This CDR3 has 14 amino acids. This sequence originates from a person aged 40 to 85 with oral cavity squamous cell carcinoma. The sequencing here drew on PBMCs, taken after nivolumab (anti-PD-1) treatment. This chain links TRBV18 with TRBJ2-4; no clear D gene. The DNA of the CDR3 is TGTGCCAGCTCACCACCGGCAAGCAAAAACATTCAGTACTTC. Encoded protein: CASSPPASKNIQYF.